The text below deals with one TCR beta chain. The data derive from a study of blood T cell repertoires in COVID-19. Study background: Some COVID-19 samples were acute and others convalescent; all came from the United States, Italy and Spain. The cDNA or gDNA used as material had been derived from T cells, B-cell-depleted T cells, or PBMCs.

CDR1 and CDR2 from the germline V gene are LNHDA and SQIVND (reference sequence). CDR3 length equals 17 residues. Trimming removed 1 base from V and 3 bases from J; junction bases left unmatched: 7. Repertoires were generated with immunoSEQ multiplex PCR, while TCRdb's copy carries only in-frame clones and drops some. The data contain some 250,000 clones, around 93% of them singletons. The sequence was collected from a human donor in a cohort exposed to, infected with or recovered from COVID-19 (not recorded which). The donor label of this sample is uncertain. The sequencing sample was made of PBMCs or T cells enriched from blood (not recorded which). The chain joins TRBV19 to TRBJ1-4; 8 bases are a match to TRBD1. CDR3 bases: TGTGCCAGTAGTATAGTCGACCAGGGGGCCTCTAATGAAAAACTGTTTTTT. Residues: CASSIVDQGASNEKLFF.